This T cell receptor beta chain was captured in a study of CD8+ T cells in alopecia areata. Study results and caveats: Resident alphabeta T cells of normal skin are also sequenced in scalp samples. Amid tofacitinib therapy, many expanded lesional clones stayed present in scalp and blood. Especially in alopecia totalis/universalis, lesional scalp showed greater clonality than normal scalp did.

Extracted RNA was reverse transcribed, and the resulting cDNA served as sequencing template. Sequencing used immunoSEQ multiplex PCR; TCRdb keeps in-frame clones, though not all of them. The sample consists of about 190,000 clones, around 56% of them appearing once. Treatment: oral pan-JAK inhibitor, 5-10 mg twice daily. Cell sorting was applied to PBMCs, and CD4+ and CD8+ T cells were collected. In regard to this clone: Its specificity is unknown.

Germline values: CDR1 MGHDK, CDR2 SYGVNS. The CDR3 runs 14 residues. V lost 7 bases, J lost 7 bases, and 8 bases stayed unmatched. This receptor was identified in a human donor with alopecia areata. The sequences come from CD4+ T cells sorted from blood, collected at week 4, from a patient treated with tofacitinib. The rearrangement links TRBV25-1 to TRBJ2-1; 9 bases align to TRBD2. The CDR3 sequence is CASIEASGMNEQFF. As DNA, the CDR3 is TGTGCCAGCATAGAGGCTAGCGGGATGAATGAGCAGTTCTTC.